A selection of T cell receptor beta chains follows, all from one sample in a study of shared clonotypes between healthy human individuals. Data came from immunoSEQ multiplex PCR; TCRdb stores just in-frame clones and leaves some out. The data contain some 1.5 million clones, 95% to 99% of them singletons. Sequenced: naive CD4+ T cells sorted from blood. These receptor sequences come from a man younger than 45 in good health. Both conserved end residues are part of each CDR3. A D gene is named only where the DNA matches it firmly. A clone size is listed for some rows: how often the clone was seen (once, few, many), or a class if it is expanded.

v_call	j_call	clone_size	d_call	cdr3_nt	cdr3_aa
TRBV28	TRBJ2-2	.	.	TGTGCCAGCAGTTTATTCCGGGGCACCGGGGAGCTGTTTTTT	CASSLFRGTGELFF
TRBV5-4	TRBJ2-1	.	.	TGTGCCAGCAGCTCCGAGCCATACCGCTACAATGAGCAGTTCTTC	CASSSEPYRYNEQFF
TRBV19	TRBJ1-2	once	.	TGTGCCAGTAGTACGCAACGCGACAGACGGGTCTATGGCTACACCTTC	CASSTQRDRRVYGYTF
TRBV5-8	TRBJ1-5	once	.	TGTGCCAGCAGCTTTGTAGGGGTGGGGAATCAGCCCCAGCATTTT	CASSFVGVGNQPQHF
TRBV18	TRBJ1-1	.	TRBD1	TGTGCCAGCTCACCAAACAGGGGGCACACTGAAGCTTTCTTT	CASSPNRGHTEAFF
TRBV18	TRBJ2-5	.	.	TGTGCCAGCTCCCCCAGACAAGAGACCCAGTACTTC	CASSPRQETQYF
TRBV28	TRBJ1-2	.	.	TGTGCCAGCACCCTGGCAGGGTTGGGGTATGGCTACACCTTC	CASTLAGLGYGYTF
TRBV10-3	TRBJ2-5	.	.	TGTGCCATCAGTGAAACTCAGGGGGAGACCCAGTACTTC	CAISETQGETQYF
TRBV30	TRBJ1-2	.	.	TGTGCCTCCCCGAAACCCGGCAGGGTGGATGGCTACACCTTC	CASPKPGRVDGYTF
TRBV11-2	TRBJ2-2	.	.	TGTGCCAGCAGCTTATTTAAAAACACCGGGGAGCTGTTTTTT	CASSLFKNTGELFF
TRBV28	TRBJ2-2	.	TRBD1	TGTGCCAGCAGCCCACAGGGGGCTTGGGGCACCGGGGAGCTGTTTTTT	CASSPQGAWGTGELFF
TRBV28	TRBJ2-5	.	.	TGTGCCAGCAGTTTCCGCAGACAGTACCAAGAGACCCAGTACTTC	CASSFRRQYQETQYF
TRBV18	TRBJ2-5	.	TRBD1	TGTGCCAGCTCACCAAGGACAGGGGGACTGGAGACCCAGTACTTC	CASSPRTGGLETQYF
TRBV28	TRBJ2-2	.	.	TGTGCCAGCAGTTTTGACGGGCCTCGGCTAAAACACACCGGGGAGCTGTTTTTT	CASSFDGPRLKHTGELFF
TRBV5-1	TRBJ2-1	.	.	TGCGCCAGCAGCTTGGAAGGTTCAGGTTCGGGTGAGCAGTTCTTC	CASSLEGSGSGEQFF
TRBV15	TRBJ2-7	.	.	TGTGCCACCAGCAGAGACCTGGGACCGGGAAGGGACTACGAGCAGTACTTC	CATSRDLGPGRDYEQYF
TRBV7-3	TRBJ2-1	.	.	TGTGCCAGCAGCTTACAGCCAGCGTCCTACAATGAGCAGTTCTTC	CASSLQPASYNEQFF
TRBV19	TRBJ2-3	.	.	TGTGCCAGTAGTATAGCCCAAGGGGGCGGACTAGCCCCTTATACGCAGTATTTT	CASSIAQGGGLAPYTQYF
TRBV7-2	TRBJ2-1	.	TRBD2	TGTGCCAGCAGCTTGGTGGGACTAGCGGGGTATTACAATGAGCAGTTCTTC	CASSLVGLAGYYNEQFF
TRBV18	TRBJ2-1	.	TRBD2	TGTGCCAGCTCAGGTACTAGCGGTTTTTACAATGAGCAGTTCTTC	CASSGTSGFYNEQFF
TRBV27	TRBJ2-7	.	TRBD2	TGTGCCAGCAGTTTGGACGGGAGGGCCTGGGCGAGCTCCTACGAGCAGTACTTC	CASSLDGRAWASSYEQYF
TRBV14	TRBJ2-7	once	.	TGTGCCAGCAGCCAACCGAGCTCCTACGAGCAGTACTTC	CASSQPSSYEQYF
TRBV18	TRBJ2-2	.	TRBD1	TGTGCCAGCTCACCCAGGACAGGGTCGAACACCGGGGAGCTGTTTTTT	CASSPRTGSNTGELFF
TRBV2	TRBJ2-1	.	TRBD2	TGTGCCAACAAGCGGGAGGGCGTCAATGAGCAGTTCTTC	CANKREGVNEQFF
TRBV5-8	TRBJ2-5	.	.	TGTGCCAGCAGCTTTCCGGACAACCAAGAGACCCAGTACTTC	CASSFPDNQETQYF
TRBV7-8	TRBJ1-4	.	TRBD1	TGTGCCAGCAGTCCACGGAGGGGGCGAACTAATGAAAAACTGTTTTTT	CASSPRRGRTNEKLFF
TRBV5-1	TRBJ2-7	.	.	TGCGCCAGCAGGCAGGGCTACGAGCAGTACTTC	CASRQGYEQYF
TRBV29-1	TRBJ2-3	.	.	TGCAGCGTTACTGGACCCCGCACAGATACGCAGTATTTT	CSVTGPRTDTQYF
TRBV5-1	TRBJ1-5	.	.	TGCGCCAGCAGCCGGCGGCCGGGCGACGGGAGCAATCAGCCCCAGCATTTT	CASSRRPGDGSNQPQHF
TRBV10-1	TRBJ2-3	.	.	TGCGCCAGCAGTGATTTGGATACGCAGTATTTT	CASSDLDTQYF
TRBV5-1	TRBJ1-1	once	.	TGCGCCAGCGAGGGACCGAGGAACACTGAAGCTTTCTTT	CASEGPRNTEAFF
TRBV29-1	TRBJ2-3	.	.	TGCAGCGTTGCCAGGGGAAGGGCAGATACGCAGTATTTT	CSVARGRADTQYF
TRBV7-2	TRBJ2-7	.	TRBD1	TGTGCCAGCAGCTTATATCGGGACAGCTACGAGCAGTACTTC	CASSLYRDSYEQYF
TRBV5-6	TRBJ1-2	.	.	TGTGCCAGCAGCTTGGCAGGAGGGGTAAGCTATGGCTACACCTTC	CASSLAGGVSYGYTF
TRBV27	TRBJ1-3	.	.	TGTGCCAGCAGTAAAACGGGGCCTGGAAACACCATATATTTT	CASSKTGPGNTIYF
TRBV28	TRBJ2-1	.	TRBD2	TGTGCCAGCAGGACTAGCGGGACAGTCAATGAGCAGTTCTTC	CASRTSGTVNEQFF
TRBV2	TRBJ2-2	.	.	TGTGCCAGCAGTGAAGGGCAGGGCCTCACGTCGGAGCTGTTTTTT	CASSEGQGLTSELFF
TRBV7-8	TRBJ2-2	.	.	TGTGCCAGCAGCTTAGGCGCCACCGGGGAGCTGTTTTTT	CASSLGATGELFF
TRBV5-1	TRBJ2-3	.	.	TGCGCCAGCAGCTTGGAGGACCCCACAGATACGCAGTATTTT	CASSLEDPTDTQYF
TRBV19	TRBJ2-3	.	.	TGTGCCAGTAGTCAACGGACTACCACAGATACGCAGTATTTT	CASSQRTTTDTQYF
TRBV5-1	TRBJ2-1	once	TRBD2	TGCGCCAGCAGCACCGGACTAGCTGATTACAATGAGCAGTTCTTC	CASSTGLADYNEQFF
TRBV4-1	TRBJ2-1	.	.	TGCGCCAGCAGGAGGGACGACGGGGGTTACAATGAGCAGTTCTTC	CASRRDDGGYNEQFF